These 20 T cell receptor beta chains came from one sample sequenced in a study of blood T cell repertoires in COVID-19. TCRdb's table, derived via immunoSEQ multiplex PCR, lists solely in-frame clones and lacks some. Of about 120,000 clones in the sample, about 86% were seen once. Input material: peripheral blood. These receptors were taken from a woman aged 45 to 65 with acute or convalescent COVID-19.

The CDR3 bases are TGTGCCACGTCCAAACTCGGGACAGGGGGGATTAACTATGGCTACACCTTC. Protein: CATSKLGTGGINYGYTF. The chain has TRBV19 and TRBJ1-2; 11 bases align to TRBD1. The J segment lost 1 base and the V segment lost 10 bases, leaving 14 bases of the junction unmatched. CDR3 length equals 17 residues. CDR1 and CDR2 (germline): LNHDA, SQIVND (reference sequence).

The rearrangement uses TRBV3-1 (or the pseudogene TRBV3-2) and TRBJ1-2; perhaps TRBD1 as D (6 bases). Germline V gives CDR1 LGHDT, CDR2 YNNKEL (reference sequence). The CDR3 length is 15 residues. Trimming removed 0 bases at V and 5 bases at J, with 13 bases between. In DNA form, the CDR3 reads TGTGCCAGCAGCCAAGATGACAGGTCGAGTTATGGCTACACCTTC. Translated, it gives CASSQDDRSSYGYTF.

This clone was picked up one time. The CDR3 DNA follows: TGTGCCTGGAGACCTCCCCTGGGGGGAGAGGATGAGCAGTACTTC. Residues: CAWRPPLGGEDEQYF. The V gene is TRBV30, the J gene TRBJ2-7, with a possible D match to TRBD2 (6 bases). The CDR3 sequence is 15 residues long. Germline loops: CDR1 GTSNPN, CDR2 SVGIG (reference sequence). The ends were cut back, 3 bases at V and 7 bases at J, with 22 bases in the middle.

This chain joins TRBV3-1 (or the pseudogene TRBV3-2) and TRBJ2-7, with 8 bases aligning to TRBD1. This CDR3 contains 19 residues. Germline V gene lookup returns CDR1 LGHDT and CDR2 YNNKEL (reference sequence). The trim removed 3 bases at V and 0 bases at J, leaving 16 bases unmatched. CDR3 protein: CASSHKQGESYYSSYEQYF. The CDR3 bases are TGTGCCAGCAGCCATAAACAGGGGGAGAGTTACTACAGCTCCTACGAGCAGTACTTC.

The chain employs TRBV6-5 and TRBJ2-7; possible D gene TRBD1, 6 bases. CDR1 is MNHEY, CDR2 SVGAGI, per germline. Trimming removed 2 bases at V and 7 bases at J, with 18 bases between. This CDR3 is 15 amino acids long. DNA for the CDR3: TGTGCCAGCAGTTACGGCAGGGGAGTCGTAAATGAGCAGTACTTC. Protein product: CASSYGRGVVNEQYF.

The rearrangement uses TRBV6-5 and TRBJ1-2; 8 nucleotides match TRBD1. The germline V gene has CDR1 MNHEY and CDR2 SVGAGI. The CDR3 loop spans 15 amino acids. The V segment lost 4 bases and the J segment 5 bases; nucleotides outside the gene matches: 9. The chain's CDR3 is CASSFRTGLGYGYTF. The CDR3 bases are TGTGCCAGCAGTTTCCGGACAGGGTTGGGATATGGCTACACCTTC.

This chain links TRBV6-5 with TRBJ2-1, with D perhaps TRBD2 (5 bases). V lost 6 bases and J lost 12, with 15 bases in between. There are 12 residues in the CDR3. The germline CDR1 and CDR2 sequences are MNHEY and SVGAGI. The CDR3 DNA is TGTGCCAGCAGCGCCCAAGGAAGCGGGCAGTTCTTC. Protein: CASSAQGSGQFF.

J is TRBJ2-5 and V is TRBV20-1; 9 bases are a match to TRBD1. The germline CDR1 and CDR2 sequences are DFQATT and SNEGSKA (reference sequence). Trimming took 3 bases from V and 2 from J; bases not matched to a gene: 4. The CDR3 spans 14 residues. This CDR3 is CSASLGQGQETQYF. In DNA, the CDR3 is TGCAGTGCTAGTCTGGGACAGGGACAAGAGACCCAGTACTTC.

The rearrangement uses TRBV19 and TRBJ2-7; no firm D call. The V end was cut by 3 bases, the J end by 3 bases, with 12 bases between. The CDR3 contains 14 residues. Germline CDR1 reads LNHDA; CDR2 reads SQIVND (reference sequence). Here the CDR3 reads CASSIDPGGYEQYF. CDR3 bases: TGTGCCAGTAGTATTGATCCGGGTGGCTACGAGCAGTACTTC.

V and J are TRBV19 and TRBJ1-4; 7 bases match TRBD1. The CDR3 loop spans 14 amino acids. Per the germline V gene, CDR1 is LNHDA and CDR2 is SQIVND (reference sequence). With V trimmed by 3 bases and J by 4 bases, 2 bases remained unmatched. This chain's CDR3 is CASSITGDNEKLFF. Here the CDR3 DNA reads TGTGCCAGTAGTATCACAGGGGATAATGAAAAACTGTTTTTT.

This chain links TRBV4-1 with TRBJ1-4; D gene uncertain. The length of the CDR3 is 14 residues. V gave up 1 base and J gave up 7 bases, with 10 bases separating them. Germline CDR1 reads MGHRA; CDR2 reads YSYEKL. The CDR3, as DNA: TGCGCCAGCAGCCAAGCACCGAGTGGTGAAAAACTGTTTTTT. It encodes CASSQAPSGEKLFF.

J is TRBJ2-7 and V is TRBV9, with a possible D match to TRBD1 (6 bases). The CDR3 contains 14 residues. Germline loops: CDR1 SGDLS, CDR2 YYNGEE. Trimming took 3 bases from V and 5 from J, leaving 15 bases between them. CDR3 protein: CASSAIPGVHEQYF. The CDR3 DNA reads as TGTGCCAGCAGCGCCATACCAGGGGTCCACGAGCAGTACTTC. The full variable domain, its missing parts supplied by reference TRBV9 and TRBJ2-7, is DSGVTQTPKHLITATGQRVTLRCSPRSGDLSVYWYQQSLDQGLQFLIQYYNGEERAKGNILERFSAQQFPDLHSELNLSSLELGDSALYFCASSAIPGVHEQYFGPGTRLTVT.

The V and J genes are TRBV10-2 and TRBJ1-6; D remains unclear. Germline CDR1 reads WSHSY; CDR2 reads SAAADI. V was clipped by 2 bases and J by 3 bases, with 8 bases between them. The CDR3 consists of 15 residues. The CDR3 DNA reads TGCGCCAGCAGTGAGCAAACAGTCTATAATTCACCCCTCCACTTT. This encodes CASSEQTVYNSPLHF.

The chain joins TRBV2 to TRBJ1-2, with TRBD1 as a possible D gene (5 bases). CDR1 SNHLY and CDR2 FYNNEI come from the germline V gene. V lost 6 bases to trimming and J lost 2 bases, with 10 bases between them. This CDR3 has 13 residues. CDR3 sequence: CASSQDKNYGYTF. CDR3 sequence (DNA): TGTGCCAGCAGCCAGGACAAAAACTATGGCTACACCTTC.

The chain is built from TRBV28 and TRBJ1-3; 11 nucleotides match TRBD1. The J segment lost 2 bases and the V segment lost 4 bases, leaving 7 bases of the junction unmatched. The CDR3 runs 17 residues. Germline-derived CDR1 and CDR2 are MDHEN and SYDVKM. The CDR3 protein is CASSSRTGGAAGNTIYF. In DNA form, the CDR3 reads TGTGCCAGCAGTTCTAGGACAGGGGGCGCTGCTGGAAACACCATATATTTT.

The chain uses TRBV25-1 and TRBJ2-4; 10 nucleotides match TRBD1. Germline V CDR1 and CDR2: MGHDK, SYGVNS. V trimming: 5 bases; J trimming: 6 bases; junction bases outside the gene matches: 7. There are 15 residues in the CDR3. CDR3 sequence (DNA): TGTGCCAGCAGTCCGGCCGGGACAGGGGTAAACATTCAGTACTTC. Amino acid sequence: CASSPAGTGVNIQYF.

The genes are TRBV5-1 and TRBJ2-2; the D is unclear. V lost 0 bases, J lost 10 bases, and 7 bases lay in between. This CDR3 has 12 residues. Germline V gene sequence: CDR1 SGHRS, CDR2 YFSETQ. CDR3 residues: CASSLAGLELFF. The CDR3 bases are TGCGCCAGCAGCTTGGCAGGCTTGGAGCTGTTTTTT.

The chain couples TRBV18 to TRBJ1-1; no firm D call. The germline V gene encodes CDR1 KGHSH and CDR2 LQKENI. The CDR3 contains 15 residues. V was shortened by 1 base and J by 4 bases, with 13 bases between the two germline ends. This CDR3 is CASSPRMEWSTEAFF. The CDR3 nucleotides read TGTGCCAGCTCACCACGGATGGAGTGGAGCACTGAAGCTTTCTTT.

This chain links TRBV19 with TRBJ1-1, with TRBD1 as a possible D gene (5 bases). V shed 5 bases and J shed 6 bases, with 19 bases lying between them. The CDR3 is 15 amino acids. Germline V gene data show CDR1 as LNHDA and CDR2 as SQIVND (reference sequence). The CDR3 DNA reads as TGTGCCAGTAGTTCTCCGGGGGGACCACGGCCTGAAGCTTTCTTT. Protein sequence: CASSSPGGPRPEAFF.

This clone was seen more than once but under ten times. This chain joins TRBV7-2 and TRBJ1-2; tentative D call: TRBD1 (6 bases). Between the trimmed V and J ends, which lost 5 bases and 1 base, there was a span of 14 bases. CDR1 and CDR2 (germline): SGHTA, FQGNSA. There are 15 residues in the CDR3. The CDR3 DNA follows: TGTGCCAGCAGCCCGGATCGACAGGTTAACTATGGCTACACCTTC. It encodes CASSPDRQVNYGYTF.